The TCR beta chain described here comes from a study of blood T cell repertoires in COVID-19. Whole-study context: Sources were T cells, B-cell-depleted T cells, or PBMCs; the material itself was cDNA or gDNA.

V lost 4 bases, J lost 7 bases, and 9 bases stayed unmatched. The CDR3 is made up of 15 amino acids. Germline V CDR1 and CDR2: SGHRS, YFSETQ. Sequencing used immunoSEQ multiplex PCR; TCRdb keeps in-frame clones, though not all of them. The sample lists over 200,000 clones, approximately 88% occurring once. The cohort comprised adults aged 18 to 89 years residing in some 24 US areas. Cohorts were based on clinical histories the participants reported. This receptor was taken from a woman aged 25 to 39 who had been exposed to COVID-19. Sequencing was done on a sample of PBMCs or T cells enriched from blood (not recorded which). V gene TRBV5-1 combines with J gene TRBJ1-4; TRBD1 matches 8 bases. The CDR3 here is CASSPNTGGGEKLFF. The CDR3, as DNA: TGCGCCAGCAGCCCCAACACAGGGGGAGGTGAAAAACTGTTTTTT.